This T cell receptor beta chain comes out of a study of T-cell memory formation after mild COVID-19. Overall study: Across donors, TCR clusters were largely donor specific. Whole-study findings and limits: The pre-infection memory compartment contained some responding clones, suggesting cross-reactive memory joined. Of the contracting clones, CD4+ ones lay mainly in CM and EM, and CD8+ ones in EMRA. SARS-CoV-2 specificity of second-wave clones peaking day 37 was unconfirmed.

From the 5' RACE reads, TCRdb called clonotypes with MiXCR, one entry per CDR3 protein. The data hold about 560,000 distinct CDR3 sequences, with 20% to 25% observed a single time. The table lists this clonotype with a few counts. Its specificity is unknown. The receptor was derived from an adult woman who had mild COVID-19 (a few samples of this study predate the infection). Cell type and time point are not known. The sequenced material came from PBMCs or a T cell subset sorted from them (not recorded which).

The CDR3 is CASSLAIVPSGGAQETQYF. The CDR3 DNA sequence: TGTGCCAGCAGCTTGGCCATCGTTCCGAGCGGGGGGGCCCAAGAGACCCAGTACTTC. The chain employs TRBV5-4 and TRBJ2-5; 10 nucleotides agree with TRBD2. Looked up from germline, CDR1 is SGHNT and CDR2 is YYREEE (reference sequence). J lost 1 base, V lost 0 bases, and 12 bases had no gene match. The CDR3 runs 19 residues.